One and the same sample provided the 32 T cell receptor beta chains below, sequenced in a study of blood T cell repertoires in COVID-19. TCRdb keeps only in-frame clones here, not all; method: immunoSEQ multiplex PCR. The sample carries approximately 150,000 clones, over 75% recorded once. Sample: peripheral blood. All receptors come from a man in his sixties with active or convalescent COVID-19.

The CDR3 loop is CASSSRGADNSPLHF. CDR3 nucleotide sequence: TGTGCCAGCAGCTCACGGGGGGCAGATAATTCACCCCTCCACTTT. This sequence joins TRBV9 and TRBJ1-6, with a weak D call TRBD1 (6 bases). Trimming stripped 4 bases from V and 5 bases from J, with 13 bases between. CDR3 length: 15 amino acids. The germline gives CDR1 SGDLS, CDR2 YYNGEE.

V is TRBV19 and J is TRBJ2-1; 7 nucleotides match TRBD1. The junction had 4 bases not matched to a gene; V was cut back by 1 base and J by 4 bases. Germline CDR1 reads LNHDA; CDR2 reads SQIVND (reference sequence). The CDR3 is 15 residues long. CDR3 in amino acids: CASSIVQGLYNEQFF. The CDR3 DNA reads TGTGCCAGTAGTATAGTACAGGGGCTGTACAATGAGCAGTTCTTC.

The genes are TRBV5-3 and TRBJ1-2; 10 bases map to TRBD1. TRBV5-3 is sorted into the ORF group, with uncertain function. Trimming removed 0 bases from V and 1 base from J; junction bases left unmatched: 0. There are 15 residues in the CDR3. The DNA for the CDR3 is TGTGCCAGAAGCTTGGGGGACAGGGGTAACTATGGCTACACCTTC. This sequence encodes CARSLGDRGNYGYTF.

This CDR3 is CASSPGNQPQHF. Here the CDR3 DNA reads TGTGCCAGCAGCCCCGGCAATCAGCCCCAGCATTTT. This chain uses TRBV11-2 with TRBJ1-5; D is undetermined. The CDR3 is 12 residues long. V was clipped by 5 bases and J by 2 bases, with 4 bases between them. From germline, CDR1 is SGHAT and CDR2 FQNNGV.

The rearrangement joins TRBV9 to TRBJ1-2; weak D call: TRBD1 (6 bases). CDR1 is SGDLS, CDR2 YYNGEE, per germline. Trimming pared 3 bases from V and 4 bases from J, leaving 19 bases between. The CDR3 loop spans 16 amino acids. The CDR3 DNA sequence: TGTGCCAGCAGCGCCTTCGGACAGACCTTAAGCTATGGCTACACCTTC. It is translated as CASSAFGQTLSYGYTF.

CDR3 DNA sequence: TGCGCCAGCAGCTTGGAACTAGCGGGAGCAAGCACAGATACGCAGTATTTT. Amino acid sequence: CASSLELAGASTDTQYF. The genes are TRBV5-1 and TRBJ2-3; 11 bases are shared with TRBD2. Germline V gives CDR1 SGHRS, CDR2 YFSETQ. With 0 bases clipped from V and 0 bases from J, the junction kept 3 bases outside the gene matches. This CDR3 spans 17 amino acids.

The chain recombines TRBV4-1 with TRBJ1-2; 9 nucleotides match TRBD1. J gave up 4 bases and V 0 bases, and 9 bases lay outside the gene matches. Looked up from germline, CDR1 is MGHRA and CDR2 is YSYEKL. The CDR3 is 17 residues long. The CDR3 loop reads CASSQDFGPDRGYGYTF. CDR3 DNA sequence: TGCGCCAGCAGCCAAGACTTCGGCCCGGACAGGGGCTATGGCTACACCTTC.

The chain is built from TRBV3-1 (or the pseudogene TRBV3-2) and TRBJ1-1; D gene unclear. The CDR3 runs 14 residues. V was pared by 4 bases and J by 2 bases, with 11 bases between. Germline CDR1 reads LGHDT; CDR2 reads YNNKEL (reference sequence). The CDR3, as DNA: TGTGCCAGCAGCCGTAGCTCTAGAAACACTGAAGCTTTCTTT. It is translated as CASSRSSRNTEAFF.

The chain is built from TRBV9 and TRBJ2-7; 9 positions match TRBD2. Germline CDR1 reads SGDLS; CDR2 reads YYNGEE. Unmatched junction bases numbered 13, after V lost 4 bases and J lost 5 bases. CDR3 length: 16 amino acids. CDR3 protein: CASSPSYRSGSDEQYF. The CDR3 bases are TGTGCCAGCAGCCCTTCCTATCGTAGCGGGAGCGACGAGCAGTACTTC. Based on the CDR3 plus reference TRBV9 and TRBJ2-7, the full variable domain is DSGVTQTPKHLITATGQRVTLRCSPRSGDLSVYWYQQSLDQGLQFLIQYYNGEERAKGNILERFSAQQFPDLHSELNLSSLELGDSALYFCASSPSYRSGSDEQYFGPGTRLTVT.

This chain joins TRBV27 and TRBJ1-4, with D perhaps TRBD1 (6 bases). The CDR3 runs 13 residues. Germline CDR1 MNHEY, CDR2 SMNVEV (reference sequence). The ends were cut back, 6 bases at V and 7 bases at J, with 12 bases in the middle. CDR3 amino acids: CASSQQGSEKLFF. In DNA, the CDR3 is TGTGCCAGCAGCCAACAGGGTAGTGAAAAACTGTTTTTT.

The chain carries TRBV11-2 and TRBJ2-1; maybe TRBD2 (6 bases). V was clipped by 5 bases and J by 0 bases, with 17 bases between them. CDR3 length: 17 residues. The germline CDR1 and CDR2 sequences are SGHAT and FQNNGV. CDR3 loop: CASSLYGTFYSYNEQFF. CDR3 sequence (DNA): TGTGCCAGCAGCCTCTACGGGACTTTTTACTCCTACAATGAGCAGTTCTTC.

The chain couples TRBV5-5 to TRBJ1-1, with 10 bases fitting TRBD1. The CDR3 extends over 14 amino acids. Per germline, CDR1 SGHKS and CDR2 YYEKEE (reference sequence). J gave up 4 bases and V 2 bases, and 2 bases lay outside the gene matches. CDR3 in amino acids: CASSLWTGGTEAFF. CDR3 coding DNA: TGTGCCAGCAGCTTATGGACAGGGGGCACTGAAGCTTTCTTT.

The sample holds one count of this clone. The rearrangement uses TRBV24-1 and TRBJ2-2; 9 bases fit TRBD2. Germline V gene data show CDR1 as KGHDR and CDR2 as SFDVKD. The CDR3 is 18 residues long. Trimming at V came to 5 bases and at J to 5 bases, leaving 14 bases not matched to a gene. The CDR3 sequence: CATSGLAAHPGRTGELFF. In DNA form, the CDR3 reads TGTGCCACCAGTGGACTAGCGGCCCACCCGGGCCGTACCGGGGAGCTGTTTTTT.

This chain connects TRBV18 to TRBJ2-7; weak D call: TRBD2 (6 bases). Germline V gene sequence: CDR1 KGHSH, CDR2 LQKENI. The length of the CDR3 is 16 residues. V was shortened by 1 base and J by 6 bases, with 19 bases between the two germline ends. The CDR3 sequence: CASSPRAPGGTSEQYF. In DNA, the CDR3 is TGTGCCAGCTCACCACGGGCCCCAGGAGGGACCTCCGAGCAGTACTTC.

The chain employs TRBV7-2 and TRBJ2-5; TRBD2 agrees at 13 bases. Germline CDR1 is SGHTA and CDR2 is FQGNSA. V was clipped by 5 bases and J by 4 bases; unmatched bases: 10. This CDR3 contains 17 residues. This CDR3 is CASSANPGLAGRETQYF. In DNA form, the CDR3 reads TGTGCCAGCAGCGCAAACCCGGGACTAGCGGGACGAGAGACCCAGTACTTC.

In DNA form, the CDR3 reads TGTGCCAGCAGCCAACCTAGCGGCAGCTCCTACAATGAGCAGTTCTTC. This gives the protein CASSQPSGSSYNEQFF. The chain links TRBV28 to TRBJ2-1; 7 bases are a match to TRBD2. Germline trimming cut 6 bases from V and 0 bases from J; bases unmatched to any gene: 8. CDR3 length equals 16 residues. CDR1 MDHEN and CDR2 SYDVKM come from the germline V gene.

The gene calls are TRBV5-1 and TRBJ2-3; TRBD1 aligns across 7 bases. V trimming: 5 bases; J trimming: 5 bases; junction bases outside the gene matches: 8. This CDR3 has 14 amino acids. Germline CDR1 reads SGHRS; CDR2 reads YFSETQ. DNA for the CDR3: TGCGCCAGCAGTACCGGGACAGTGGGAGATACGCAGTATTTT. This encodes CASSTGTVGDTQYF.

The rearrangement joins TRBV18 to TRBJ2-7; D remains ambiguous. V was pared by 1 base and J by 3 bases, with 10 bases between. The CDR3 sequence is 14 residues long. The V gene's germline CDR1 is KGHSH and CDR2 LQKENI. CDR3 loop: CASSPQTTFYEQYF. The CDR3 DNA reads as TGTGCCAGCTCACCACAAACTACTTTCTACGAGCAGTACTTC.

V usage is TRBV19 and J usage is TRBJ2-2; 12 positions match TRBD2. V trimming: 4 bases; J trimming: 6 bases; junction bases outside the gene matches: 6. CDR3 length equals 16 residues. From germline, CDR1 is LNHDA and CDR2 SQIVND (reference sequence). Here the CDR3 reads CASSRASGRASGELFF. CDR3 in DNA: TGTGCCAGTAGTAGGGCTAGCGGGAGGGCCTCCGGGGAGCTGTTTTTT.

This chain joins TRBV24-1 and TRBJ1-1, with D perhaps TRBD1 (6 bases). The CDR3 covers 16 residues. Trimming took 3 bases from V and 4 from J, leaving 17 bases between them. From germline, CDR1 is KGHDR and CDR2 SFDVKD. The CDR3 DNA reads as TGTGCCACCAGTGATGGGGACAACGCTCGGGCCACTGAAGCTTTCTTT. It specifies CATSDGDNARATEAFF.

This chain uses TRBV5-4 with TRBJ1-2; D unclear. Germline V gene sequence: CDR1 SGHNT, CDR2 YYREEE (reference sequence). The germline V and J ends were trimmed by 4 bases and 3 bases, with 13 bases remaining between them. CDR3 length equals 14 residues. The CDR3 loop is CASSLPGFDYGYTF. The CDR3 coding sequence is TGTGCCAGCAGCCTGCCAGGATTTGACTATGGCTACACCTTC.

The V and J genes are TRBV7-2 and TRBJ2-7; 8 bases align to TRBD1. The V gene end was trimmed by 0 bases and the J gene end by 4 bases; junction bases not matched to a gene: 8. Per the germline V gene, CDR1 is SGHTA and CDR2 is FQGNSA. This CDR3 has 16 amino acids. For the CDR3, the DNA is TGTGCCAGCAGCTTAGCATATTTGGGGACAGGATACGAGCAGTACTTC. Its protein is CASSLAYLGTGYEQYF.

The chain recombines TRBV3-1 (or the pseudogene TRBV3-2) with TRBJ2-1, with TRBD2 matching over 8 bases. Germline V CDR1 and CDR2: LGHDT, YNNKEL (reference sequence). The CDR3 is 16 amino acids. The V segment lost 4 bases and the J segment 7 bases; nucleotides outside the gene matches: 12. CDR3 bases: TGTGCCAGCAGCCGCACGCCCGGGAGGGCCAAAAATGAGCAGTTCTTC. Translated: CASSRTPGRAKNEQFF.

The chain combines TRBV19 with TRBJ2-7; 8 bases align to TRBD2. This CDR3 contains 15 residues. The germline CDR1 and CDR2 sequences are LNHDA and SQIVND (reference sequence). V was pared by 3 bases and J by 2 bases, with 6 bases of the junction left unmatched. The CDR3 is CASSILAGGPYEQYF. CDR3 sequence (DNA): TGTGCCAGTAGTATTCTCGCGGGAGGTCCCTACGAGCAGTACTTC.

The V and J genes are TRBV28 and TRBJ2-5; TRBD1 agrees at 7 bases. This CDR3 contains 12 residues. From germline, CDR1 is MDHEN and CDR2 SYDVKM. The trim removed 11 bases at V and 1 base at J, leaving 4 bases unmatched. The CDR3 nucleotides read TGTGCCGCAACAGGGGCCCAAGAGACCCAGTACTTC. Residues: CAATGAQETQYF.

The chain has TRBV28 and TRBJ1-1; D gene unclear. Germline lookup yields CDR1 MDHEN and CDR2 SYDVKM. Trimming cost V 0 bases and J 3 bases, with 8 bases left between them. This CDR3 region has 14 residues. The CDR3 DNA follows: TGTGCCAGCAGTTTATGGGGTCAGGACACTGAAGCTTTCTTT. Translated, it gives CASSLWGQDTEAFF. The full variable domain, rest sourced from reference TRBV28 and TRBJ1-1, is DVKVTQSSRYLVKRTGEKVFLECVQDMDHENMFWYRQDPGLGLRLIYFSYDVKMKEKGDIPEGYSVSREKKERFSLILESASTNQTSMYLCASSLWGQDTEAFFGQGTRLTVV.

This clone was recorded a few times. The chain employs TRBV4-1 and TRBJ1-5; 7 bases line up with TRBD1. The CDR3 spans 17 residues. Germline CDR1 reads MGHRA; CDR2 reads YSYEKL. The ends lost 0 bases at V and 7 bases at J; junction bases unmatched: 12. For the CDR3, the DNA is TGCGCCAGCAGCCAAGATGGGGGACAGAACTTCAACCAGCCCCAGCATTTT. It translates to CASSQDGGQNFNQPQHF.

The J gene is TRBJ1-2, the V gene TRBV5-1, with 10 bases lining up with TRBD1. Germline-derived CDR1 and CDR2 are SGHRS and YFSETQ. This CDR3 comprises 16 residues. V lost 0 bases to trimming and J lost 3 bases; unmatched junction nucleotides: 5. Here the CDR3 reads CASSLGSTGGHYGYTF. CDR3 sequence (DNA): TGCGCCAGCAGCTTGGGGTCGACAGGGGGCCACTATGGCTACACCTTC. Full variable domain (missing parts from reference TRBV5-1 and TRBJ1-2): KAGVTQTPRYLIKTRGQQVTLSCSPISGHRSVSWYQQTPGQGLQFLFEYFSETQRNKGNFPGRFSGRQFSNSRSEMNVSTLELGDSALYLCASSLGSTGGHYGYTFGSGTRLTVV.

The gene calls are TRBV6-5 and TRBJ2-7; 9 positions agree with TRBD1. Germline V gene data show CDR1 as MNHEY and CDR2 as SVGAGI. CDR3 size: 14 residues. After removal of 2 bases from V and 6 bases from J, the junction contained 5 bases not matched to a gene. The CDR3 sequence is CASSYEQGAREQYF. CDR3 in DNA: TGTGCCAGCAGTTACGAACAGGGGGCACGCGAGCAGTACTTC.

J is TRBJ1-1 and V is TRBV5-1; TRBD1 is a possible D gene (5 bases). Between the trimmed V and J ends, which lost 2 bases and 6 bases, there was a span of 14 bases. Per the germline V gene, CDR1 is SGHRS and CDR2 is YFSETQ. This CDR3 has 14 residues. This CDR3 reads CASSFGGEWAEAFF. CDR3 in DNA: TGCGCCAGCAGCTTCGGAGGGGAGTGGGCTGAAGCTTTCTTT.

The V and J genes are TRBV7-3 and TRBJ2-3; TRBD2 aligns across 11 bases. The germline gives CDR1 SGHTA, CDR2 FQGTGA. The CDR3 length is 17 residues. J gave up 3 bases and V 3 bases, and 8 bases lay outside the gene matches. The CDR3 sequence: CASSFDSGRAWTDTQYF. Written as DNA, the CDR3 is TGTGCCAGCAGCTTCGATAGCGGGAGGGCCTGGACAGATACGCAGTATTTT.

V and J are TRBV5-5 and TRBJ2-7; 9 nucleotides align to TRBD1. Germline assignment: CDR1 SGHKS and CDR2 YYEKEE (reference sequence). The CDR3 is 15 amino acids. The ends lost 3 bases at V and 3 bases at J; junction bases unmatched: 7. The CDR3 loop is CASSWDRVSLYEQYF. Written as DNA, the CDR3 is TGTGCCAGCAGCTGGGACAGGGTATCTCTCTACGAGCAGTACTTC.